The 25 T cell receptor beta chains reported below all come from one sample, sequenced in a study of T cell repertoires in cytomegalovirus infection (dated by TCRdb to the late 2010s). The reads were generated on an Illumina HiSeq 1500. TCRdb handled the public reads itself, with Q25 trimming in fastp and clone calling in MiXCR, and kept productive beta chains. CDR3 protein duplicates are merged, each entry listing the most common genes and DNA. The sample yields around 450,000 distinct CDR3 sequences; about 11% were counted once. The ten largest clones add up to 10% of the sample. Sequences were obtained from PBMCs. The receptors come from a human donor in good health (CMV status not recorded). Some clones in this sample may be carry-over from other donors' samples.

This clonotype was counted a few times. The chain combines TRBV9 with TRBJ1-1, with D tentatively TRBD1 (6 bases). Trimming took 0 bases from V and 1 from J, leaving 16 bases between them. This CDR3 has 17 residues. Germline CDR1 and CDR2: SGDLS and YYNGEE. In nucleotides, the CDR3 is TGTGCCAGCAGCGTAGGAGAGGGGGGATGGGGGAACACTGAAGCTTTCTTT. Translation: CASSVGEGGWGNTEAFF. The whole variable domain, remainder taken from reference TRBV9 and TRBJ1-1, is DSGVTQTPKHLITATGQRVTLRCSPRSGDLSVYWYQQSLDQGLQFLIQYYNGEERAKGNILERFSAQQFPDLHSELNLSSLELGDSALYFCASSVGEGGWGNTEAFFGQGTRLTVV.

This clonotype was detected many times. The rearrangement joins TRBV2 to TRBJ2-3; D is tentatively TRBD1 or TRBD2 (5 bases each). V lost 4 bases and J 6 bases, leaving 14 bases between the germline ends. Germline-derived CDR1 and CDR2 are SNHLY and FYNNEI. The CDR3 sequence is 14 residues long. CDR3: CASSGPSREDTQYF. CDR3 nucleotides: TGTGCCAGCAGTGGGCCGTCCAGGGAGGATACGCAGTATTTT.

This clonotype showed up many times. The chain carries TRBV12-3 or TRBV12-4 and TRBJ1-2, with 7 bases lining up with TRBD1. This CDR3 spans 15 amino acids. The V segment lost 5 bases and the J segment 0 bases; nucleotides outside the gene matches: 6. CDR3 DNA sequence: TGTGCCAGCAGTCCCGGGACAGTTGCTAACTATGGCTACACCTTC. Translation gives CASSPGTVANYGYTF.

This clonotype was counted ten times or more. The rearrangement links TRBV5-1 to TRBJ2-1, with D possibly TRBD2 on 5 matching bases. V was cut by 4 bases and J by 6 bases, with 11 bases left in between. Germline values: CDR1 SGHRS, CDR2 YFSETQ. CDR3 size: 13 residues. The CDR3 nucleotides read TGCGCCAGCAGCAGCGGAGCCTTCAATGAGCAGTTCTTC. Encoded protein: CASSSGAFNEQFF.

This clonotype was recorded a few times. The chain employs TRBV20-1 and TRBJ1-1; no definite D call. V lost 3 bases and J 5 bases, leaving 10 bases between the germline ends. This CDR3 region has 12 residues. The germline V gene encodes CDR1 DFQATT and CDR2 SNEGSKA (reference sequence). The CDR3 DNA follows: TGCAGTGCTAGGTTCATCCTAACTGAAGCTTTCTTT. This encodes CSARFILTEAFF.

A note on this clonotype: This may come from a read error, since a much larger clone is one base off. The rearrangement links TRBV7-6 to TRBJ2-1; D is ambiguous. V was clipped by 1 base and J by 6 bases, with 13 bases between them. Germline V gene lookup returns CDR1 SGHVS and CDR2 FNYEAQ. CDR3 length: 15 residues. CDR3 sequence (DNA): TGTGCCAGCAGCTTAGTGAGCGAGACTGGCAATGAGCAGTTCTTC. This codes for CASSLVSETGNEQFF.

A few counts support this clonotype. The chain's CDR3 is CASSQGVGGHEQYF. The DNA for the CDR3 is TGTGCCAGCAGCCAGGGGGTGGGGGGTCACGAGCAGTACTTC. The gene calls are TRBV7-9 and TRBJ2-7; a possible D gene is TRBD1 (7 bases). With 5 bases removed from V and 5 bases from J, the gap between germline ends came to 16 bases. This CDR3 region has 14 residues. Germline V gene lookup returns CDR1 SEHNR and CDR2 FQNEAQ (reference sequence). The whole variable domain, remainder taken from reference TRBV7-9 and TRBJ2-7, is DTGVSQNPRHKITKRGQNVTFRCDPISEHNRLYWYRQTLGQGPEFLTYFQNEAQLEKSRLLSDRFSAERPKGSFSTLEIQRTEQGDSAMYLCASSQGVGGHEQYFGPGTRLTVT.

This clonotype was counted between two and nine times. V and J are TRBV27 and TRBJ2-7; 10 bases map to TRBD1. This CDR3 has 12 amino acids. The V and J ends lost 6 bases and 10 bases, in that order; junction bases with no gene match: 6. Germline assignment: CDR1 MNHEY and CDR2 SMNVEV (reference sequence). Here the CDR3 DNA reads TGTGCCAGCAGAGATGGACAGGGGGACCAGTACTTC. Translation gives CASRDGQGDQYF.

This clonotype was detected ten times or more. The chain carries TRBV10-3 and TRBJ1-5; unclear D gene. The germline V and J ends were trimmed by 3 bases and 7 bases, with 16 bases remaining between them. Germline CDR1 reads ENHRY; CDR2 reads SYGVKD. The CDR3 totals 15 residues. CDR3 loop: CAISDSQLPGQPQHF. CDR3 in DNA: TGTGCCATCAGTGATAGCCAGCTCCCTGGCCAGCCCCAGCATTTT.

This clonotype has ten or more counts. CDR3 DNA sequence: TGCGCCAGCAGCGGGGGGGACTCTATTGACACAGATACGCAGTATTTT. Its protein product is CASSGGDSIDTDTQYF. The chain links TRBV5-1 to TRBJ2-3; 7 nucleotides match TRBD2. This CDR3 comprises 16 residues. Germline V gene sequence: CDR1 SGHRS, CDR2 YFSETQ. J was trimmed by 2 bases and V by 4 bases; bases with no gene match: 10.

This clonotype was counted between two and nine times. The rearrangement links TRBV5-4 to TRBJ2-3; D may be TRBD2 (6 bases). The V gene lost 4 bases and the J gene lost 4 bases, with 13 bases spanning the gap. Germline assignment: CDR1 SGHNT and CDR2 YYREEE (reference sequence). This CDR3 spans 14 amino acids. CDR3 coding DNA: TGTGCCAGCAGCCTTCCGGGACTCGCAGATACGCAGTATTTT. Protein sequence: CASSLPGLADTQYF.

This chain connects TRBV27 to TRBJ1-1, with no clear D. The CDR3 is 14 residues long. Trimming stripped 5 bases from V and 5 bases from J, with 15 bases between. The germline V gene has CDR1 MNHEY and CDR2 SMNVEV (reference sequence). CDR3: CASSPSGRWTEAFF. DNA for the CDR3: TGTGCCAGCAGTCCCTCGGGGAGATGGACTGAAGCTTTCTTT.

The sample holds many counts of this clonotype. CDR3 DNA: TGTGCCAGCAGCTTAAGGCACCCGGCTACAGATACGCAGTATTTT. This translates into CASSLRHPATDTQYF. This rearrangement joins TRBV7-3 to TRBJ2-3; unclear D gene. The CDR3 contains 15 residues. V lost 1 base to trimming and J lost 3 bases, with 11 bases between them. CDR1 is SGHTA, CDR2 FQGTGA, per germline.

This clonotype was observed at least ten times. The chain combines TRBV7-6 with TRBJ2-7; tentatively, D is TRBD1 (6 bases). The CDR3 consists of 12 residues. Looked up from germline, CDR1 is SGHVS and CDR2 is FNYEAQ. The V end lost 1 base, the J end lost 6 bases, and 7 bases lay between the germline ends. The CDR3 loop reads CASSLDRAEQYF. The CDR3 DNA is TGTGCCAGCAGCTTAGACAGGGCCGAGCAGTACTTC.

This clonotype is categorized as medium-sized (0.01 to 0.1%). CDR3 nucleotides: TGTGCCAGCAGCCCCCCCCGACAGGGGGTTTCAGATACGCAGTATTTT. It is translated as CASSPPRQGVSDTQYF. The rearrangement links TRBV7-8 to TRBJ2-3; 9 bases line up with TRBD1. The CDR3 covers 16 residues. Trimming took 5 bases from V and 4 from J; bases not matched to a gene: 10. Germline V CDR1 and CDR2: SGHVS, FQNEAQ.

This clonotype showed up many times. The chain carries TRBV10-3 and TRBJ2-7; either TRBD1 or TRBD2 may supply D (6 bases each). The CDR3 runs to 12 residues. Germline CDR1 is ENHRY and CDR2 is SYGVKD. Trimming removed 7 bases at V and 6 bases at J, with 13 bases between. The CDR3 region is CAITLGGGEQYF. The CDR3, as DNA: TGTGCCATCACGTTGGGGGGCGGCGAGCAGTACTTC.

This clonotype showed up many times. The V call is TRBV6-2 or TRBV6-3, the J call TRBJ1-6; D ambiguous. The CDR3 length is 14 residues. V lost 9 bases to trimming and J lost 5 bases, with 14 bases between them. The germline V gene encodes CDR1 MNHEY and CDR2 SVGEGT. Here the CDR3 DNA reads TGTGCCAGTCTGGAGGGAGGCCATAATTCACCCCTCCACTTT. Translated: CASLEGGHNSPLHF.

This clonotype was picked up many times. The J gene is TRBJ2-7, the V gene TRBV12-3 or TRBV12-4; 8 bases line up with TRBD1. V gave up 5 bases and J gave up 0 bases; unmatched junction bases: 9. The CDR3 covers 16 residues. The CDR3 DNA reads TGTGCCAGCAGTAGAACAGGGACAGGCCGCTCCTACGAGCAGTACTTC. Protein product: CASSRTGTGRSYEQYF.

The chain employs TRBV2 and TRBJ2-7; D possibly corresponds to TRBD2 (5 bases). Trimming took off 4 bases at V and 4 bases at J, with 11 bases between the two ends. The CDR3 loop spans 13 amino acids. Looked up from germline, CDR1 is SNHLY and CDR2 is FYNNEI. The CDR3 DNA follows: TGTGCCAGCAGTGCCCCGGACTGGTACGAGCAGTACTTC. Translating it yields CASSAPDWYEQYF.

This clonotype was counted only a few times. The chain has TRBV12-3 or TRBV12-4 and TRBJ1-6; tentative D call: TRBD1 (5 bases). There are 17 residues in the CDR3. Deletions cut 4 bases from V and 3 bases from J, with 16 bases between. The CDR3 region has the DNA TGTGCCAGCAGTTCAACCTCCGGGACGGTCTATAATTCACCCCTCCACTTT. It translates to CASSSTSGTVYNSPLHF.

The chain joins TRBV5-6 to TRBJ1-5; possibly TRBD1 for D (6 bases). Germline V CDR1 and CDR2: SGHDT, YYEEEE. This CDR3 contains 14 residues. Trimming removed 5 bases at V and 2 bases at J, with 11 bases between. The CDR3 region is CASRNRQGNQPQHF. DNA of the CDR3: TGTGCCAGCAGGAACCGACAGGGCAATCAGCCCCAGCATTTT.

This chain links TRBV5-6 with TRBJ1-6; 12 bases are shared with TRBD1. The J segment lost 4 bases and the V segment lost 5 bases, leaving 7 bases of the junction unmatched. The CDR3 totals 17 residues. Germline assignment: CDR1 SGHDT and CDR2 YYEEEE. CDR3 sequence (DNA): TGTGCCAGCAGTTCCGGGACAGGGGGCCGTTATAATTCACCCCTCCACTTT. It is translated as CASSSGTGGRYNSPLHF.

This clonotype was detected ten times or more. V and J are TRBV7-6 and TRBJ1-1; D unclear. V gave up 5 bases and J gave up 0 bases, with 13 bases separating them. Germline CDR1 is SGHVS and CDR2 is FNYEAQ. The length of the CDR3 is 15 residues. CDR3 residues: CASSPREGMNTEAFF. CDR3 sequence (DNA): TGTGCCAGCAGCCCCCGGGAGGGTATGAACACTGAAGCTTTCTTT.

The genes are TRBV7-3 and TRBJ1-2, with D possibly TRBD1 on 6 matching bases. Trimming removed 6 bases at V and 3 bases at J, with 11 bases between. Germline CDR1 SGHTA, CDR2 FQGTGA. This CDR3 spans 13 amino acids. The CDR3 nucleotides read TGTGCCAGCAGTTTCAGGGGAGACTATGGCTACACCTTC. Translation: CASSFRGDYGYTF. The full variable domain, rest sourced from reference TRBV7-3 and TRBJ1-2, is GAGVSQTPSNKVTEKGKYVELRCDPISGHTALYWYRQSLGQGPEFLIYFQGTGAADDSGLPNDRFFAVRPEGSVSTLKIQRTERGDSAVYLCASSFRGDYGYTFGSGTRLTVV.

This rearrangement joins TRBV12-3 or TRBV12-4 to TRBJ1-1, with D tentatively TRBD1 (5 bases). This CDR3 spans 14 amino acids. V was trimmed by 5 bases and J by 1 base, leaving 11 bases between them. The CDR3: CASSGGLPNTEAFF. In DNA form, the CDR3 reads TGTGCCAGCAGTGGGGGACTTCCGAACACTGAAGCTTTCTTT.